The 19 T cell receptor beta chains below were found in one sample sequenced in a study of tumor-infiltrating lymphocytes in localized non-small cell lung cancer. The table came from immunoSEQ multiplex PCR; TCRdb's copy has only in-frame clones and leaves some out. The profile shows about 25,000 clones, less than 70% of them singletons. Material: lung tumor tissue. These receptors originate from a human donor with non-small cell lung cancer.

By share, this clone ranks as medium-sized. The V call is TRBV5-1, the J call TRBJ2-2; 8 bases fit TRBD1. Germline CDR1 and CDR2: SGHRS and YFSETQ. This CDR3 has 16 residues. The V segment lost 0 bases and the J segment 5 bases; nucleotides outside the gene matches: 6. CDR3 in amino acids: CASSLDPGGGTGELFF. CDR3 coding DNA: TGCGCCAGCAGCTTGGACCCAGGGGGCGGGACCGGGGAGCTGTTTTTT.

This clone was picked up one time. The chain links TRBV30 to TRBJ1-2, with D tentatively TRBD1 (6 bases). Per the germline V gene, CDR1 is GTSNPN and CDR2 is SVGIG (reference sequence). This CDR3 has 16 amino acids. V lost 2 bases and J 2 bases, leaving 18 bases between the germline ends. The CDR3 reads CAWSFRAGAKNYGYTF. CDR3 sequence (DNA): TGTGCCTGGAGTTTTCGTGCGGGGGCCAAAAACTATGGCTACACCTTC.

The chain couples TRBV29-1 to TRBJ1-1, with TRBD1 identical over 12 bases. Trimming took 1 base from V and 8 from J; bases not matched to a gene: 8. The CDR3 runs 15 residues. Germline loops: CDR1 SQVTM, CDR2 ANQGSEA. Here the CDR3 reads CSVEAPGQGAREAFF. CDR3 nucleotide sequence: TGCAGCGTTGAAGCCCCGGGACAGGGGGCTCGAGAAGCTTTCTTT. The variable domain in full, with the rest retrieved from reference TRBV29-1 and TRBJ1-1, is SAVISQKPSRDICQRGTSLTIQCQVDSQVTMMFWYRQQPGQSLTLIATANQGSEATYESGFVIDKFPISRPNLTFSTLTVSNMSPEDSSIYLCSVEAPGQGAREAFFGQGTRLTVV.

The chain employs TRBV6-6 and TRBJ1-5; 7 bases are a match to TRBD1. This CDR3 is 14 amino acids long. The germline CDR1 and CDR2 sequences are MNHNY and SVGAGI (reference sequence). V shed 5 bases and J 2 bases; nucleotides not matched to a gene: 3. CDR3 in DNA: TGTGCCAGCAGTACGGGACAGCGCAATCAGCCCCAGCATTTT. Protein: CASSTGQRNQPQHF.

This clone was seen a handful of times. The gene calls are TRBV2 and TRBJ2-7; maybe TRBD1 (6 bases). Germline CDR1 SNHLY, CDR2 FYNNEI. V shed 7 bases and J shed 2 bases, with 15 bases lying between them. This CDR3 spans 14 amino acids. This CDR3 reads CASTGGRGAYEQYF. The CDR3 region has the DNA TGTGCCAGCACCGGCGGCAGGGGTGCCTACGAGCAGTACTTC. Filled out from reference TRBV2 and TRBJ2-7, the complete variable domain reads EPEVTQTPSHQVTQMGQEVILRCVPISNHLYFYWYRQILGQKVEFLVSFYNNEISEKSEIFDDQFSVERPDGSNFTLKIRSTKLEDSAMYFCASTGGRGAYEQYFGPGTRLTVT.

The CDR3 region is CASSGGLGGVEQYF. For the CDR3, the DNA is TGTGCCAGCAGTGGGGGCCTCGGTGGGGTCGAGCAGTACTTC. This rearrangement joins TRBV27 to TRBJ2-7; D is perhaps TRBD1 (6 bases). The CDR3 sequence is 14 residues long. V lost 5 bases to trimming and J lost 6 bases, with 17 bases between them. Germline V CDR1 and CDR2: MNHEY, SMNVEV (reference sequence).

The CDR3 DNA follows: TGTGCCAGCAGCGTAGGGGAGGGGCGGCCGGGGCAGCCCCAGCATTTT. Encoded protein: CASSVGEGRPGQPQHF. V and J are TRBV9 and TRBJ1-5; TRBD1 might be the D (5 bases). Germline values: CDR1 SGDLS, CDR2 YYNGEE. The length of the CDR3 is 16 residues. With 0 bases removed from V and 7 bases from J, the gap between germline ends came to 17 bases.

The count of this clone is one. The genes are TRBV5-1 and TRBJ2-1; D perhaps matches TRBD2 (7 bases). With 4 bases removed from V and 7 bases from J, the gap between germline ends came to 18 bases. Germline V lookup: CDR1 SGHRS, CDR2 YFSETQ. The CDR3 runs to 15 residues. In DNA form, the CDR3 reads TGCGCCAGCAGCCAAAGCGGGGCCCAGGGGAATGAGCAGTTCTTC. Translated, it gives CASSQSGAQGNEQFF.

The genes are TRBV6-6 and TRBJ1-1, with D maybe TRBD1 (5 bases). Deletions cut 6 bases from V and 10 bases from J, with 18 bases between. The CDR3 runs 13 residues. Germline-derived CDR1 and CDR2 are MNHNY and SVGAGI (reference sequence). CDR3 in DNA: TGTGCCAGCAGCTTACAAGGGACGGTCGGAGCTTTCTTT. Protein product: CASSLQGTVGAFF.

This clone has more than one count but fewer than ten. The V gene is TRBV4-2, the J gene TRBJ2-7; 9 bases agree with TRBD1. This CDR3 is 15 amino acids long. Per the germline V gene, CDR1 is LGHNA and CDR2 is YNFKEQ. Trimming took 2 bases from V and 2 from J; bases not matched to a gene: 4. CDR3 in amino acids: CASSQSTGGAYEQYF. CDR3 nucleotide sequence: TGTGCCAGCAGCCAATCGACAGGGGGGGCCTACGAGCAGTACTTC.

This clone was observed a handful of times. The chain is built from TRBV2 and TRBJ2-2, with D perhaps matching TRBD2 (6 bases). The CDR3 is 14 amino acids. CDR1 is SNHLY and CDR2 is FYNNEI in the germline V gene. Deletions cut 8 bases from V and 1 base from J, with 11 bases between. The CDR3 nucleotides read TGTGCCAGCCGGGACTCTCTGAACACCGGGGAGCTGTTTTTT. It codes for CASRDSLNTGELFF.

This sequence joins TRBV10-3 and TRBJ2-1, with 8 bases aligning to TRBD1. In germline, CDR1 is ENHRY, CDR2 SYGVKD. The V segment lost 2 bases and the J segment 7 bases; nucleotides outside the gene matches: 4. This CDR3 is built from 14 residues. In nucleotides, the CDR3 is TGTGCCATCAGTGAGCAGGGGGCGCGTAATGAGCAGTTCTTC. It translates to CAISEQGARNEQFF.

The chain combines TRBV30 with TRBJ1-1; 7 positions agree with TRBD1. The V gene end was trimmed by 2 bases and the J gene end by 1 base; junction bases not matched to a gene: 4. The germline V gene encodes CDR1 GTSNPN and CDR2 SVGIG (reference sequence). The CDR3 covers 14 residues. CDR3 DNA: TGTGCCTGGAGTAGAAGGGGGCGGAACACTGAAGCTTTCTTT. It specifies CAWSRRGRNTEAFF.

The rearrangement joins TRBV18 to TRBJ1-1, with no clear D. With 3 bases removed from V and 2 bases from J, the gap between germline ends came to 19 bases. Germline-derived CDR1 and CDR2 are KGHSH and LQKENI. The CDR3 consists of 17 residues. The CDR3 sequence is CASSPGFGIGINTEAFF. DNA for the CDR3: TGTGCCAGCTCACCGGGTTTCGGAATTGGGATTAACACTGAAGCTTTCTTT.

Sample share makes this clone medium-sized. V usage is TRBV27 and J usage is TRBJ2-1; possibly TRBD2 for D (6 bases). V was pared by 5 bases and J by 6 bases, with 14 bases between. The germline CDR1 and CDR2 sequences are MNHEY and SMNVEV (reference sequence). The CDR3 runs 14 residues. The CDR3, as DNA: TGTGCCAGCAGTCCGTTAGCGGTGGCCAATGAGCAGTTCTTC. It codes for CASSPLAVANEQFF.

A single count supports this clone. The rearrangement uses TRBV2 and TRBJ2-1, with 9 bases that match TRBD2. This CDR3 is built from 16 residues. The V and J ends lost 5 bases and 6 bases, in that order; junction bases with no gene match: 11. Germline-derived CDR1 and CDR2 are SNHLY and FYNNEI. DNA for the CDR3: TGTGCCAGCAGTCCCCGGACTAGCGAAAGGATCAATGAGCAGTTCTTC. Translation: CASSPRTSERINEQFF.

The chain couples TRBV4-1 to TRBJ2-7, with 10 bases aligning to TRBD2. The junction had 5 bases not matched to a gene; V was cut back by 0 bases and J by 0 bases. Germline assignment: CDR1 MGHRA and CDR2 YSYEKL. The CDR3 loop spans 17 amino acids. In DNA form, the CDR3 reads TGCGCCAGCAGCCAAGATCAGGGACTAGCGTTCTCCTACGAGCAGTACTTC. Protein sequence: CASSQDQGLAFSYEQYF.

The rearrangement joins TRBV5-5 to TRBJ2-5, with D perhaps TRBD1 (5 bases). This CDR3 comprises 14 residues. The V gene lost 0 bases and the J gene lost 5 bases, with 11 bases spanning the gap. CDR1 SGHKS and CDR2 YYEKEE come from the germline V gene (reference sequence). CDR3: CASSLEWGSETQYF. In nucleotides, the CDR3 is TGTGCCAGCAGCTTGGAATGGGGCTCGGAGACCCAGTACTTC.

The chain links TRBV10-1 to TRBJ2-5; 10 bases agree with TRBD1. Germline lookup yields CDR1 WNHNN and CDR2 SYGVQD (reference sequence). The V gene end was trimmed by 5 bases and the J gene end by 5 bases; junction bases not matched to a gene: 8. The CDR3 length is 15 residues. The CDR3 spells CASSTGTGVWETQYF. DNA of the CDR3: TGCGCCAGCAGTACCGGGACAGGGGTTTGGGAGACCCAGTACTTC.